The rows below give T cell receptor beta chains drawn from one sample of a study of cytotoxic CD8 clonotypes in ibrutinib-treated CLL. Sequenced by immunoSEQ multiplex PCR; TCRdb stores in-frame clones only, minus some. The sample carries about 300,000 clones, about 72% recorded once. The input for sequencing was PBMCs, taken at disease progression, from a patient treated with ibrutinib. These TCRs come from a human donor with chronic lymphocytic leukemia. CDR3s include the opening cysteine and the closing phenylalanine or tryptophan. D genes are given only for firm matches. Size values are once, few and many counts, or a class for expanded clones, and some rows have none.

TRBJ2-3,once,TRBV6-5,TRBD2,TGTGCCAGCAGGCCCGGGGGGGCCGGCACAGATACGCAGTATTTT,CASRPGGAGTDTQYF
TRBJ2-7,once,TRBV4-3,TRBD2,TGCGCCAGCAGCCCCAGGACTAGCGGGACGATACCCTTCTACGAGCCGTACTTC,CASSPRTSGTIPFYEPYF
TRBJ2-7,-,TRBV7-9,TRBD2,TGTGCCAGCAGCTTAGCTTTTGGGACTAGGGTCTACGAGCAGTACTTC,CASSLAFGTRVYEQYF
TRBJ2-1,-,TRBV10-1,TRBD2,TGCGCCACCGCGCCCACGGGGTGGGCGACTAGCGGTCACAATGAGCAGTTCTTC,CATAPTGWATSGHNEQFF
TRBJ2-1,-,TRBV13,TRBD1,TGTGCCAGCAGCTCGATCGGACAGGGGGCGGAATTCTTC,CASSSIGQGAEFF
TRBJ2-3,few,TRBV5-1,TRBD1,TGCGCCAGCAGCTCCCACTCGACAGGGTTCTACACAGATACGCAGTATTTT,CASSSHSTGFYTDTQYF
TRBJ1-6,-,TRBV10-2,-,TGCGCCAGCAGTGAGTCCACAGCCCCGAATTCACCCCTCCACTTT,CASSESTAPNSPLHF
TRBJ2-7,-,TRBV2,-,TGTGCCAGCAGTGACACAGGGATCGAGCAGTACTTC,CASSDTGIEQYF
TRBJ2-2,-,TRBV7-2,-,TGTGCCAGCAGCTTCTCCTCCGCGTCCGCGAACACCGGGGAGCTGTTTTTT,CASSFSSASANTGELFF
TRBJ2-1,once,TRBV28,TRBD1,TGTGCCAGCAGTGGAACGGGACCAGGGGGCCGCAATGAGCAGTTCTTC,CASSGTGPGGRNEQFF
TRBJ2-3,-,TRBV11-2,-,TGTGCCAGCAGATATAGGGCCACAGATACGCAGTATTTT,CASRYRATDTQYF
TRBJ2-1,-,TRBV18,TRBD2,TGTGCCAGCTCACCACCAGGGACTAGCGGGCACAATGAGCAGTTCTTC,CASSPPGTSGHNEQFF
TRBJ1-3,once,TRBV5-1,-,TGCGCCAGCAGCTCCGGACAGACGCCCGGCAACACCATATATTTT,CASSSGQTPGNTIYF
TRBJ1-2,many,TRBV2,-,TGTGCCAGCGGGGGGACATCTAAGGGTAGCCTCTATGGCTACACCTTC,CASGGTSKGSLYGYTF
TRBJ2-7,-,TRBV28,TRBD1,TGTGCCAGCAGCTATGGGACAGCTTACGAGCAGTACTTC,CASSYGTAYEQYF
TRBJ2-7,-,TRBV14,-,TGTGCCAGCAGCCAAGATCCGGGGCAAGAGCAGTACTTC,CASSQDPGQEQYF
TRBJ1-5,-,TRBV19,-,TGTGCCAGCTTGGGGGGGGCTAGCAATCAGCCCCAGCATTTT,CASLGGASNQPQHF
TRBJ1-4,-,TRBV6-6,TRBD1,TGTGCCAGCAGTCAGACAGGGGGCGGCGAAAAACTGTTTTTT,CASSQTGGGEKLFF
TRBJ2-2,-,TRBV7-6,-,TGTGCCAGCAGCTTAGAGGCAGGGCAGAACACCGGGGAGCTGTTTTTT,CASSLEAGQNTGELFF
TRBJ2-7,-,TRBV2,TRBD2,TGTGCCACCGGACTAGCGGGACACGAGCAGTACTTC,CATGLAGHEQYF
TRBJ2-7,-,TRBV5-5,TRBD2,TGTGCCAGCACCCCCGGGGGGTACGAGCAGTACTTC,CASTPGGYEQYF
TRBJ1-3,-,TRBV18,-,TGTGCCAGCTCACCAAGGCAGGGGGGAAACACCATATATTTT,CASSPRQGGNTIYF
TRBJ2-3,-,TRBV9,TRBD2,TGTGCCAGCAGCGTAGAGGGACTAGCGGCAGATACGCAGTATTTT,CASSVEGLAADTQYF
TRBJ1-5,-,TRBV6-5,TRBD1,TGTGCCAGCAGGGTCGAGCAGGGGGTTCAGCCCCAGCATTTT,CASRVEQGVQPQHF
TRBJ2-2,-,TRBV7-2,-,TGTGCCAGCAGCTTGGCGGTCTCCGGGGAGCTGTTTTTT,CASSLAVSGELFF
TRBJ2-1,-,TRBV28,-,TGTGCCAGCAGTCCCGCAGGGCTGGTTCCCTACAATGAGCAGTTCTTC,CASSPAGLVPYNEQFF
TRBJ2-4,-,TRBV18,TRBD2,TGTGCCAGCTCACCACGAGTAGCGGGAGGGCAGAACATTCAGTACTTC,CASSPRVAGGQNIQYF
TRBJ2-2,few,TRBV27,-,TGTGCCAGCAGTTTATTGTTGGGCGGGGAGCTGTTTTTT,CASSLLLGGELFF